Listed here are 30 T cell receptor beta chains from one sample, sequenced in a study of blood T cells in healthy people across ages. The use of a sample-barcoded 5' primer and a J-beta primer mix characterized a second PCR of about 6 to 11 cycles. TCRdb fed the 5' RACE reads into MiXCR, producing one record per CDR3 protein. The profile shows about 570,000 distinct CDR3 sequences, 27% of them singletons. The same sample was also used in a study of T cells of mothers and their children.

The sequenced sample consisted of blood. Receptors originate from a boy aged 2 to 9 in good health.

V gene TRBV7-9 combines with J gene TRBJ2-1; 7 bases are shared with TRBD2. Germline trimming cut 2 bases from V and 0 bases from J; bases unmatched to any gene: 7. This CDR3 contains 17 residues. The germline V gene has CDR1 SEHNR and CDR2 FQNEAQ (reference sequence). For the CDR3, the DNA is TGTGCCAGCAGCTTAAAGTGGCGGGAGAGCTCCTACAATGAGCAGTTCTTC. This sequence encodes CASSLKWRESSYNEQFF.

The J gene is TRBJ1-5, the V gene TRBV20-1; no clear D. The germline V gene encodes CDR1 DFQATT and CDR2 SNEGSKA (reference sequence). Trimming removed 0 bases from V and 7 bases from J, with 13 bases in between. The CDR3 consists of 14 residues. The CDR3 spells CSARDFARGQPQHF. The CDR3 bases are TGCAGTGCTAGAGATTTCGCGCGGGGACAGCCCCAGCATTTT.

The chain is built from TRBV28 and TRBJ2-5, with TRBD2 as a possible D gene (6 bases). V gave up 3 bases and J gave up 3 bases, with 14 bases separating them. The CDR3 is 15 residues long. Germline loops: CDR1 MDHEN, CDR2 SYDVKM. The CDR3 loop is CASSFRLAEKETQYF. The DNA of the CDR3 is TGTGCCAGCAGTTTCCGATTAGCGGAAAAAGAGACCCAGTACTTC.

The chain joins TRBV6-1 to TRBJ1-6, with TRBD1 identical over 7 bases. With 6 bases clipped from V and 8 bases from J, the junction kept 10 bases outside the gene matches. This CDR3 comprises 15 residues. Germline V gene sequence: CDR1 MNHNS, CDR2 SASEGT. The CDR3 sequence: CASSPGGIAHSPLHF. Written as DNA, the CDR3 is TGTGCCAGCAGCCCAGGGGGTATCGCCCATTCACCCCTCCACTTT.

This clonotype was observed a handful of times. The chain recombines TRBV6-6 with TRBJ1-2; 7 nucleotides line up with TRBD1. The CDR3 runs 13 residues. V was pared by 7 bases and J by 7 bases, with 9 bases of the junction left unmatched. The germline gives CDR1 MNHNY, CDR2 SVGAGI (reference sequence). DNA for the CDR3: TGTGCCAGCACCCAGGACAGGTTGGGTGGCTACACCTTC. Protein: CASTQDRLGGYTF.

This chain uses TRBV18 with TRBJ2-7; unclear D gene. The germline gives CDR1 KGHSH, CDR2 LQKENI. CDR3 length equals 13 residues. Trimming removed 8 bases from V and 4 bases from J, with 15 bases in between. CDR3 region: CASPQRRAYEQYF. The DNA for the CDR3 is TGTGCCAGCCCACAACGCCGCGCTTACGAGCAGTACTTC.

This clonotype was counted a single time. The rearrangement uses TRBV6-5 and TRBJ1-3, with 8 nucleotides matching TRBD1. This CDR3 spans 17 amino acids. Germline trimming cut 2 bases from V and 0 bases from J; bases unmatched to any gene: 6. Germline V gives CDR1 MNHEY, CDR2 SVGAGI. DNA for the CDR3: TGTGCCAGCAGTTACCCCACCACAGGGGGCTCTGGAAACACCATATATTTT. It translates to CASSYPTTGGSGNTIYF.

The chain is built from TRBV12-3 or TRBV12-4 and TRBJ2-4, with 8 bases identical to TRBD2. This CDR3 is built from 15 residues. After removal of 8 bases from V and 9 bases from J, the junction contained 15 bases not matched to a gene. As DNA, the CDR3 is TGTGCCAGCGCGCACCCGGGACTAGGCGACAGCATTCAGTACTTC. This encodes CASAHPGLGDSIQYF.

CDR3 protein: CASSDPYFLAKNIQYF. CDR3 nucleotides: TGTGCCAGCAGCGATCCGTATTTCCTAGCCAAAAACATTCAGTACTTC. V and J are TRBV12-3 or TRBV12-4 and TRBJ2-4; D is ambiguous. There are 16 residues in the CDR3. Trimming took off 6 bases at V and 0 bases at J, with 15 bases between the two ends.

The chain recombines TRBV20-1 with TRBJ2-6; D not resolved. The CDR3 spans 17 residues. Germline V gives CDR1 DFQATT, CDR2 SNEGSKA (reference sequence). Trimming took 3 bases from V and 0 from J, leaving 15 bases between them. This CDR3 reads CSASTFGRSSGANVLTF. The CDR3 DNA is TGCAGTGCTAGTACTTTCGGAAGGAGCTCTGGGGCCAACGTCCTGACTTTC.

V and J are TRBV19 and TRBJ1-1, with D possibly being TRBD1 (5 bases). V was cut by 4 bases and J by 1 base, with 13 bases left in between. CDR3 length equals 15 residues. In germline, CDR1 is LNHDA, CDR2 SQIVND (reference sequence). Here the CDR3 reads CASSSGTRGNTEAFF. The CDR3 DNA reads TGTGCCAGTAGTAGCGGGACCCGGGGGAACACTGAAGCTTTCTTT.

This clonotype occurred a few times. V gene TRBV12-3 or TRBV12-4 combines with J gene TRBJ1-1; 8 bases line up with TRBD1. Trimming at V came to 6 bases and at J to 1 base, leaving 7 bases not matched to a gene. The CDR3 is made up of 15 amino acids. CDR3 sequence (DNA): TGTGCCAGCAGCCCGTCAGGGGGCGGGAACACTGAAGCTTTCTTT. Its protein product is CASSPSGGGNTEAFF.

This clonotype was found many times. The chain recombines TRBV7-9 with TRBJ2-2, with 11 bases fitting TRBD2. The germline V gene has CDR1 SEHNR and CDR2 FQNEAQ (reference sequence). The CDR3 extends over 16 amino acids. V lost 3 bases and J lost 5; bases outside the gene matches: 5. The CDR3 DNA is TGTGCCAGCAGCTTCCTAGCGGGGGGCCAAACCGGGGAGCTGTTTTTT. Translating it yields CASSFLAGGQTGELFF. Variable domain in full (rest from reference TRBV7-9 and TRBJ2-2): DTGVSQNPRHKITKRGQNVTFRCDPISEHNRLYWYRQTLGQGPEFLTYFQNEAQLEKSRLLSDRFSAERPKGSFSTLEIQRTEQGDSAMYLCASSFLAGGQTGELFFGEGSRLTVL.

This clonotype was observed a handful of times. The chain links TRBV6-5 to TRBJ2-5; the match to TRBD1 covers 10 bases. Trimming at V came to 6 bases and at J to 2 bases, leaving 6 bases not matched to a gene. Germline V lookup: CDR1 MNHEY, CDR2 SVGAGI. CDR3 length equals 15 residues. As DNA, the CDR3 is TGTGCCAGCAGCACAGGGACAGGGGCACAAGAGACCCAGTACTTC. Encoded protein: CASSTGTGAQETQYF.

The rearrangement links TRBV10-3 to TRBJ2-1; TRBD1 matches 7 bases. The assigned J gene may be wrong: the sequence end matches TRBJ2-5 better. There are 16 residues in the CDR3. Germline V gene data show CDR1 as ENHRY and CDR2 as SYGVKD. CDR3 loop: CAISDPMTGSEETQYF. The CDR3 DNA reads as TGTGCCATCAGTGACCCGATGACAGGGTCGGAAGAGACCCAGTACTTC.

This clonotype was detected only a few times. CDR3 sequence reads: CSATEDYEQYF. In DNA form, the CDR3 reads TGCAGCGCTACGGAGGACTACGAGCAGTACTTC. The chain employs TRBV29-1 and TRBJ2-7; D possibly corresponds to TRBD2 (5 bases). Germline assignment: CDR1 SQVTM and CDR2 ANQGSEA. The CDR3 totals 11 residues. With 7 bases removed from V and 3 bases from J, the gap between germline ends came to 10 bases.

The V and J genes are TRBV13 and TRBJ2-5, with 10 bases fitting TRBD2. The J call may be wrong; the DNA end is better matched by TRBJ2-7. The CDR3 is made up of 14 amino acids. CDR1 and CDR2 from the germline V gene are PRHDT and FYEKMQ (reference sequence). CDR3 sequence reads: CASSSTSGDYEQYF. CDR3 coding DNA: TGTGCCAGCAGCTCTACTAGCGGGGACTACGAGCAGTACTTC.

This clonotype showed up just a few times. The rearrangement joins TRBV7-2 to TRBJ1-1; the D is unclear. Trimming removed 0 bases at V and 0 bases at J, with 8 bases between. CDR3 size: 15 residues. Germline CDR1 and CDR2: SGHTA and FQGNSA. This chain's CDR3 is CASSLADSMNTEAFF. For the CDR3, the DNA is TGTGCCAGCAGCTTAGCGGACTCCATGAACACTGAAGCTTTCTTT.

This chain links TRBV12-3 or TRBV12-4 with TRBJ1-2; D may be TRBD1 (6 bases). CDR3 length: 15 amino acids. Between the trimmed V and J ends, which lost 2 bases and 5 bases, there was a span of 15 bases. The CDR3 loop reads CASSLTPGAGYGYTF. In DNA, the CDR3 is TGTGCCAGCAGTTTAACCCCGGGGGCCGGGTATGGCTACACCTTC.

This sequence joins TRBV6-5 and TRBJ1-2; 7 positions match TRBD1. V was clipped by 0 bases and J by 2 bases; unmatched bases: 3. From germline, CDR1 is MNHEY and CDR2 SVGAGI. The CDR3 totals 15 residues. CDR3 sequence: CASSYSTGLNYGYTF. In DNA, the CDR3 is TGTGCCAGCAGTTACTCGACAGGGCTGAACTATGGCTACACCTTC.

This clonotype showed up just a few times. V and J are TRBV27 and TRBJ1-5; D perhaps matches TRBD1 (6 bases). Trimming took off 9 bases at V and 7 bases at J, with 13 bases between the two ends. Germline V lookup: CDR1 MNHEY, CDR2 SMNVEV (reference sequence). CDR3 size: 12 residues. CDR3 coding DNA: TGTGCCAGTCATACAGGGTCCCAGCCCCAGCATTTT. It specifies CASHTGSQPQHF.

The CDR3: CAWSAYNEQFF. The CDR3 DNA sequence: TGTGCCTGGAGTGCGTACAATGAGCAGTTCTTC. J is TRBJ2-1 and V is TRBV30; D is uncertain. Trimming shortened V by 1 base and J by 4 bases, and 2 bases separated the two germline ends. This CDR3 comprises 11 residues. CDR1 is GTSNPN and CDR2 is SVGIG in the germline V gene (reference sequence).

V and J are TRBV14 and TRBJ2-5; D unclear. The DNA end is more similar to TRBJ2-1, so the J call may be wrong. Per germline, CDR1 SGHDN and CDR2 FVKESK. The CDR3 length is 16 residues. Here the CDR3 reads CASSHLRVRPYNEQFF. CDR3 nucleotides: TGTGCCAGCAGCCATCTCCGGGTCCGACCTTACAATGAGCAGTTCTTC.

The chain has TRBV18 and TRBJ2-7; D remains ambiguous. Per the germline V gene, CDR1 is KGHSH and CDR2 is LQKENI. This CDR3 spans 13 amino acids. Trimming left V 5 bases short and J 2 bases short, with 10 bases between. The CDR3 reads CASSSIGAYEQYF. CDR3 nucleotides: TGTGCCAGCTCATCCATCGGCGCCTACGAGCAGTACTTC.

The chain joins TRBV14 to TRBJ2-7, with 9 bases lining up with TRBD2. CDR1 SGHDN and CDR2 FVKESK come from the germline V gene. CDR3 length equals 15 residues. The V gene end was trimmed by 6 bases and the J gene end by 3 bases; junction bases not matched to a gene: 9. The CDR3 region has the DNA TGTGCCAGCAGTCAAACTAGCGGGTCGTTCTACGAGCAGTACTTC. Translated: CASSQTSGSFYEQYF.

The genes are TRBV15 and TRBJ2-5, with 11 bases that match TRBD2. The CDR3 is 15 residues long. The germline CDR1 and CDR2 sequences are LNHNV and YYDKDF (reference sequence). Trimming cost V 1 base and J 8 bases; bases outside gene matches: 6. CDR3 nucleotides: TGTGCCACCAGCAGAGTTCGAGGACTAGCGGGTACCCAGTACTTC. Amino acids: CATSRVRGLAGTQYF. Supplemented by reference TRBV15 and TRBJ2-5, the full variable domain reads DAMVIQNPRYQVTQFGKPVTLSCSQTLNHNVMYWYQQKSSQAPKLLFHYYDKDFNNEADTPDNFQSRRPNTSFCFLDIRSPGLGDTAMYLCATSRVRGLAGTQYFGPGTRLLVL.

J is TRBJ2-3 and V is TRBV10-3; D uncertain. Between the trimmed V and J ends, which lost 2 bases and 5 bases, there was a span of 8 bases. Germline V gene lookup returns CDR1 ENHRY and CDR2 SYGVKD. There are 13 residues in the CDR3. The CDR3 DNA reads TGTGCCATCAGTGAGGTTCTTGGAGATACGCAGTATTTT. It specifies CAISEVLGDTQYF.

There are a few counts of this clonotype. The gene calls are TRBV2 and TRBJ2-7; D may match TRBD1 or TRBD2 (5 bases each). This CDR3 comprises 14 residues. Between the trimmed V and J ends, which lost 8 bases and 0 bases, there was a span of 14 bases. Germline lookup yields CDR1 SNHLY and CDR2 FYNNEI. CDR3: CASRTAGSSYEQYF. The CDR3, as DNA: TGTGCCAGCCGGACGGCAGGGAGCTCCTACGAGCAGTACTTC.

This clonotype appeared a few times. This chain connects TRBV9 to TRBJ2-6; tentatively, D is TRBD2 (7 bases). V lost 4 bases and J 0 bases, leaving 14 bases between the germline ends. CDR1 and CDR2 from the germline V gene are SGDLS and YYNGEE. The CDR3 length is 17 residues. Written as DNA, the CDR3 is TGTGCCAGCAGCCCCCTGGGGGGGCTCTCTGGGGCCAACGTCCTGACTTTC. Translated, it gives CASSPLGGLSGANVLTF.

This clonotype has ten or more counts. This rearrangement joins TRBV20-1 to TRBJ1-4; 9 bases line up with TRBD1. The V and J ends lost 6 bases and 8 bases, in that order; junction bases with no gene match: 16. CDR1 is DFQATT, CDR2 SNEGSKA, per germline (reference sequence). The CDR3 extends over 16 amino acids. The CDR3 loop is CSARAGSGTGREKLFF. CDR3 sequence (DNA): TGCAGTGCCCGAGCCGGGAGCGGGACAGGGAGGGAAAAACTGTTTTTT.